What follows are 11 T cell receptor beta chains derived from one specimen sequenced in a study of blood T cell repertoires in COVID-19. Measured with immunoSEQ multiplex PCR; TCRdb has only the in-frame clones, and not every one. Of fewer than 250,000 clones listed, roughly 88% are singletons. Sequenced sample: PBMCs or T cells enriched from blood (not recorded which). These receptor sequences come from a woman between 45 and 65 years old with acute COVID-19.

The chain links TRBV5-4 to TRBJ2-1; maybe TRBD2 (5 bases). Germline CDR1 SGHNT, CDR2 YYREEE (reference sequence). Trimming cost V 4 bases and J 8 bases, with 13 bases left between them. The CDR3 is made up of 13 amino acids. The chain's CDR3 is CASSPLDGDEQFF. For the CDR3, the DNA is TGTGCCAGCAGCCCGCTGGACGGGGATGAGCAGTTCTTC.

The V call is TRBV7-6, the J call TRBJ1-2; the match to TRBD1 covers 8 bases. Germline loops: CDR1 SGHVS, CDR2 FNYEAQ. J gave up 2 bases and V 5 bases, and 4 bases lay outside the gene matches. The CDR3 spans 14 residues. The CDR3 DNA sequence: TGTGCCAGCAGCCCTACAGGGGGAAACTATGGCTACACCTTC. This sequence encodes CASSPTGGNYGYTF.

The chain links TRBV18 to TRBJ1-4; TRBD1 is a possible D gene (5 bases). The V end lost 1 base, the J end lost 0 bases, and 9 bases lay between the germline ends. There are 16 residues in the CDR3. CDR1 and CDR2 from the germline V gene are KGHSH and LQKENI. CDR3 coding DNA: TGTGCCAGCTCACCACTCAGGGCACCAACTAATGAAAAACTGTTTTTT. It specifies CASSPLRAPTNEKLFF.

The V call is TRBV19, the J call TRBJ2-3; D possibly corresponds to TRBD1 (6 bases). The CDR3 sequence is 19 residues long. V shed 2 bases and J shed 2 bases, with 23 bases lying between them. Germline values: CDR1 LNHDA, CDR2 SQIVND (reference sequence). CDR3 residues: CASSIRTGLAGTNTDTQYF. The CDR3 coding sequence is TGTGCCAGTAGTATACGGACTGGGTTAGCCGGGACAAACACAGATACGCAGTATTTT.

The chain links TRBV9 to TRBJ2-2; tentatively, D is TRBD2 (6 bases). The CDR3 contains 15 residues. Germline lookup yields CDR1 SGDLS and CDR2 YYNGEE. Trimming removed 0 bases at V and 5 bases at J, with 11 bases between. In DNA, the CDR3 is TGTGCCAGCAGCGTAGCGGGAGTGGGTACCGGGGAGCTGTTTTTT. It codes for CASSVAGVGTGELFF.

The chain recombines TRBV3-1 (or the pseudogene TRBV3-2) with TRBJ2-1; 7 nucleotides agree with TRBD1. V lost 0 bases, J lost 7 bases, and 6 bases stayed unmatched. CDR3 length: 15 residues. Germline V lookup: CDR1 LGHDT, CDR2 YNNKEL (reference sequence). The CDR3 loop is CASSQERGRGNEQFF. The CDR3 DNA sequence: TGTGCCAGCAGCCAAGAGAGGGGGCGAGGAAATGAGCAGTTCTTC.

The chain recombines TRBV11-2 with TRBJ2-1, with 14 bases aligning to TRBD2. The CDR3 totals 19 residues. V lost 5 bases, J lost 10 bases, and 19 bases stayed unmatched. Germline CDR1 SGHAT, CDR2 FQNNGV. CDR3 nucleotide sequence: TGTGCCAGCAGCGTTACAACCGGGACTAGCGGGAGACTAGGTTACGAGCAGTTCTTC. Its protein product is CASSVTTGTSGRLGYEQFF.

The genes are TRBV9 and TRBJ2-5; TRBD2 is a possible D gene (5 bases). The germline V gene encodes CDR1 SGDLS and CDR2 YYNGEE. Deletions cut 3 bases from V and 5 bases from J, with 14 bases between. CDR3 length: 14 residues. The CDR3 sequence: CASSAGSTVETQYF. The CDR3 DNA reads as TGTGCCAGCAGCGCGGGGTCGACGGTGGAGACCCAGTACTTC.

The rearrangement links TRBV21-1 to TRBJ1-5. TRBV21-1 is labeled a pseudogene. CDR3 size: 16 residues. The CDR3 here is CASSKEGGPSNQPQHF. The CDR3 DNA is TGTGCCAGCAGCAAAGAGGGGGGGCCTAGCAATCAGCCCCAGCATTTT.

The chain employs TRBV18 and TRBJ2-2; a weak D match, TRBD1 (5 bases). Germline CDR1 KGHSH, CDR2 LQKENI. V was pared by 6 bases and J by 4 bases, with 9 bases between. The CDR3 covers 13 residues. In nucleotides, the CDR3 is TGTGCCAGCTCCCAGGGTGCCACCGGGGAGCTGTTTTTT. This encodes CASSQGATGELFF. Looking up the rest from reference TRBV18 and TRBJ2-2 gives the full variable domain: NAGVMQNPRHLVRRRGQEARLRCSPMKGHSHVYWYRQLPEEGLKFMVYLQKENIIDESGMPKERFSAEFPKEGPSILRIQQVVRGDSAAYFCASSQGATGELFFGEGSRLTVL.

This rearrangement joins TRBV27 to TRBJ2-7; tentative D call: TRBD1 (6 bases). CDR1 MNHEY and CDR2 SMNVEV come from the germline V gene (reference sequence). V was pared by 6 bases and J by 3 bases, with 12 bases between. This CDR3 comprises 13 residues. Here the CDR3 DNA reads TGTGCCAGCAGGTCAGGGGACCGCTACGAGCAGTACTTC. Its translation: CASRSGDRYEQYF.